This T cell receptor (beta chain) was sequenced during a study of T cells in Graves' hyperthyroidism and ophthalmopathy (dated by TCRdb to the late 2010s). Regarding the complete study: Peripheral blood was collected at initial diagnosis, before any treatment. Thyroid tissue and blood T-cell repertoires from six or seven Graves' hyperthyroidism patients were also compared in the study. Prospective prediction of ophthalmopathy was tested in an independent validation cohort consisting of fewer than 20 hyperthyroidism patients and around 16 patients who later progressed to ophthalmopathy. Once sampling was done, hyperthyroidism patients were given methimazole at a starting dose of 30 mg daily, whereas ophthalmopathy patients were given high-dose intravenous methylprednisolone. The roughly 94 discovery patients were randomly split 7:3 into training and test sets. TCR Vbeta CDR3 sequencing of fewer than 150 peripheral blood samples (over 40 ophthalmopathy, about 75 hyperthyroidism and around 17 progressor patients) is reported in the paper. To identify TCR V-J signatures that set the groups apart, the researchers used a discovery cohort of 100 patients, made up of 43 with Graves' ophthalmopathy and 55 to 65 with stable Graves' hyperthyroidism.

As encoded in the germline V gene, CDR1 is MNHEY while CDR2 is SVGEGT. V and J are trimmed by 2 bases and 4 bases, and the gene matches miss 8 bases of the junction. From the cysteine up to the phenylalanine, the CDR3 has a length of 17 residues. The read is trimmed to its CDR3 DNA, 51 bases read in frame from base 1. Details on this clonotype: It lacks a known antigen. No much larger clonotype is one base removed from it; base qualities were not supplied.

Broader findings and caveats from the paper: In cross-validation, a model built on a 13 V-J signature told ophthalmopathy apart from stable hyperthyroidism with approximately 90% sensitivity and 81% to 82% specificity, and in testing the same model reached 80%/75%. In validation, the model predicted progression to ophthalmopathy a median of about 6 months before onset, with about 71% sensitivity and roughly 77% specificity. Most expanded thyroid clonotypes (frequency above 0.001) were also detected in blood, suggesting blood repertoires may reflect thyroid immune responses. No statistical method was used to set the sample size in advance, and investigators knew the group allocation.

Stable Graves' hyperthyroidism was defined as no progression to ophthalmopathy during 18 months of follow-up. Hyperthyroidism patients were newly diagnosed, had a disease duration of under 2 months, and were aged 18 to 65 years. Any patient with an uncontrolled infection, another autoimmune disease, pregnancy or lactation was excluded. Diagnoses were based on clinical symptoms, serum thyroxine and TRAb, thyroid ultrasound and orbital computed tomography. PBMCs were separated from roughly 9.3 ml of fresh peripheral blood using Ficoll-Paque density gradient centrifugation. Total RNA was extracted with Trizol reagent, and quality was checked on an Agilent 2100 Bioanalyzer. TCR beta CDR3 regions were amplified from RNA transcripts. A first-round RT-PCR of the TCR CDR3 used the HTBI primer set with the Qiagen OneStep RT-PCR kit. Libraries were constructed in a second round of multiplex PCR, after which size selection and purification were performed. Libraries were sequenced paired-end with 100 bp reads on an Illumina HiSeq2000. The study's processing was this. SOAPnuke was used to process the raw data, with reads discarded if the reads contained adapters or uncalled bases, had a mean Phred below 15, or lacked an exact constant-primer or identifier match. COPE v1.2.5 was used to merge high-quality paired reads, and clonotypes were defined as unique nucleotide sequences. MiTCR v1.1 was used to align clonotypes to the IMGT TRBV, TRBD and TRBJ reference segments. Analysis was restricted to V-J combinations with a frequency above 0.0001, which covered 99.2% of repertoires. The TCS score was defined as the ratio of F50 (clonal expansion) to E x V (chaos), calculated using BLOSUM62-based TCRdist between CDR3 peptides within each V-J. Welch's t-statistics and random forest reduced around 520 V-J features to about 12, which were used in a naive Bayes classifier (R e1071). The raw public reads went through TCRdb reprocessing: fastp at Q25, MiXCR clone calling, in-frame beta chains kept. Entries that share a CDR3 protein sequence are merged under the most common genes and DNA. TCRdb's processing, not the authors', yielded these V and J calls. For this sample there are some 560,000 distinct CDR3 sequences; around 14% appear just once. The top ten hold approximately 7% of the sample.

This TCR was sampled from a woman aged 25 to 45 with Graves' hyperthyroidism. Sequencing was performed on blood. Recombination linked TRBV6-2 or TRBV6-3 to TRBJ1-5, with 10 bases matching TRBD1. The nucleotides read TGTGCCAGCAGTTACCCGCGCCGGGACAGGGGTAATCAGCCCCAGCATTTT. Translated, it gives CASSYPRRDRGNQPQHF.